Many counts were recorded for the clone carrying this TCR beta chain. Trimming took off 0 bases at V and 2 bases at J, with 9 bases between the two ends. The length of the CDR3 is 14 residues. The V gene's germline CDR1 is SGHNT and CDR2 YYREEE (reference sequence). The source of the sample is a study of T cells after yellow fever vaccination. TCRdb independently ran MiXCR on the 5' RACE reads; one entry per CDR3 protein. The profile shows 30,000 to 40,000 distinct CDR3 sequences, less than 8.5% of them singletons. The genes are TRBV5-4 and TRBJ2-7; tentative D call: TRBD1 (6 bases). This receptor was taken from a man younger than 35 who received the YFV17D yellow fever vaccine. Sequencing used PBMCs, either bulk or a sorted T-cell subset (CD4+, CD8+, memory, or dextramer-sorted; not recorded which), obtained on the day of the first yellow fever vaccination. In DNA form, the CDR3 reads TGTGCCAGCAGCTTGGCCCGGGACACCTACGAGCAGTACGTC. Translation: CASSLARDTYEQYV.